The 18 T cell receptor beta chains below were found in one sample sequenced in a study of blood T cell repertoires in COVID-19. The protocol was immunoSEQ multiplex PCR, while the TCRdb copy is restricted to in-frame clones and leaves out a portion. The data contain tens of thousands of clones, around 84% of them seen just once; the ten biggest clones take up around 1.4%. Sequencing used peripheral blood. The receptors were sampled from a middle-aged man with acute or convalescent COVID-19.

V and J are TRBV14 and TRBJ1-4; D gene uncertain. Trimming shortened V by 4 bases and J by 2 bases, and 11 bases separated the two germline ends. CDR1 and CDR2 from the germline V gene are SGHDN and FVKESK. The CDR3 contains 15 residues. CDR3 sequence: CASSRRPGTNEKLFF. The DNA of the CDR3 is TGTGCCAGCAGCCGCCGACCGGGGACTAATGAAAAACTGTTTTTT.

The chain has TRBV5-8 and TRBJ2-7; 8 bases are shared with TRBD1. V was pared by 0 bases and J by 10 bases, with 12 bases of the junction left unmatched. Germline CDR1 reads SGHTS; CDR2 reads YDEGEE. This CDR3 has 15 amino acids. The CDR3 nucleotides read TGTGCCAGCAGCTTGGGACAGGGGAGCGTGACTGGTCAGTACTTC. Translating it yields CASSLGQGSVTGQYF.

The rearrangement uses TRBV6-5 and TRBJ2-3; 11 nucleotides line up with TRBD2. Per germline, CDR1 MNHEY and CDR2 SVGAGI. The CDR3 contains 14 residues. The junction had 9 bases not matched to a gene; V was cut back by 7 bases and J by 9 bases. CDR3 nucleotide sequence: TGTGCCAGCACCGTAGCGGGAGGGCCTTCGACGCAGTATTTT. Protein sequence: CASTVAGGPSTQYF.

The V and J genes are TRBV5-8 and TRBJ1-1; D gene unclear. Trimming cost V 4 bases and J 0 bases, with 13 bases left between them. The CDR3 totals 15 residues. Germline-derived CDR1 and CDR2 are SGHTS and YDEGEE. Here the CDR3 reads CASSPGGVMNTEAFF. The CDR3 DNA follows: TGTGCCAGCAGCCCCGGAGGAGTTATGAACACTGAAGCTTTCTTT.

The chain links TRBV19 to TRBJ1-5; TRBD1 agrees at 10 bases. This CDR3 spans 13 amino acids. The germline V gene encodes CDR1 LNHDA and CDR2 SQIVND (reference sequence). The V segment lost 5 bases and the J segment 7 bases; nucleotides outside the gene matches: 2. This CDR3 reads CASSPTGGQPQHF. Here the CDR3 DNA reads TGTGCCAGTAGTCCGACAGGGGGCCAGCCCCAGCATTTT.

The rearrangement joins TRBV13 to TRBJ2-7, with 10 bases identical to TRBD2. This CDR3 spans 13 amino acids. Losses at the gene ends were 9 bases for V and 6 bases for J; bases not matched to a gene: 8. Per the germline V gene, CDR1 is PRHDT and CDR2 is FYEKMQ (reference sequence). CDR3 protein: CASLLAGAFEQYF. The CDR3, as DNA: TGTGCCAGTTTGCTAGCGGGAGCTTTCGAGCAGTACTTC.

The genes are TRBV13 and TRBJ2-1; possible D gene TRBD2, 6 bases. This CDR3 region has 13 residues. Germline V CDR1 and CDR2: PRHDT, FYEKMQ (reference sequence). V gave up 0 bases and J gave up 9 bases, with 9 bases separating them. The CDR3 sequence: CASSLGSGGEQFF. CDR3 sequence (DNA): TGTGCCAGCAGCTTAGGTTCCGGGGGTGAGCAGTTCTTC.

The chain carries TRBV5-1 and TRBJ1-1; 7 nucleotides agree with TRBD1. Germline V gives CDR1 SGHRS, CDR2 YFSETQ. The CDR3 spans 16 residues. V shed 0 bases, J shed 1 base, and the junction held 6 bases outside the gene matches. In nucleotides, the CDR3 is TGCGCCAGCAGCTTGGCCGTAGGGGGCTCGAACACTGAAGCTTTCTTT. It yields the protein CASSLAVGGSNTEAFF.

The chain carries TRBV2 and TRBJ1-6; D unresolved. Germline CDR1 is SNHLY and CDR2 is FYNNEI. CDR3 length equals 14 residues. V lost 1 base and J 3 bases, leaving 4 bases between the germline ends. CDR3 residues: CASSEVYYNSPLHF. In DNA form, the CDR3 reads TGTGCCAGCAGTGAAGTTTACTATAATTCACCCCTCCACTTT.

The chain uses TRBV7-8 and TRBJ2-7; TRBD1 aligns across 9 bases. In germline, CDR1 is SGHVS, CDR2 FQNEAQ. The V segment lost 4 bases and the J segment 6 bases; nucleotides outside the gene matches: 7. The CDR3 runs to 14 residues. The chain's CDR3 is CASSSWGTGSEQYF. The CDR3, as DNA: TGTGCCAGCAGCTCCTGGGGGACAGGGAGCGAGCAGTACTTC. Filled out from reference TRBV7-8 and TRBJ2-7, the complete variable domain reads GAGVSQSPRYKVAKRGQDVALRCDPISGHVSLFWYQQALGQGPEFLTYFQNEAQLDKSGLPSDRFFAERPEGSVSTLKIQRTQQEDSAVYLCASSSWGTGSEQYFGPGTRLTVT.

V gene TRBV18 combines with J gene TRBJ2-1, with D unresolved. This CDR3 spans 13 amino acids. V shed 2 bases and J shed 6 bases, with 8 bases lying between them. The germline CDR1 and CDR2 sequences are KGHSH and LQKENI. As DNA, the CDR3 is TGTGCCAGCTCACCAACACACACCAATGAGCAGTTCTTC. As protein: CASSPTHTNEQFF.

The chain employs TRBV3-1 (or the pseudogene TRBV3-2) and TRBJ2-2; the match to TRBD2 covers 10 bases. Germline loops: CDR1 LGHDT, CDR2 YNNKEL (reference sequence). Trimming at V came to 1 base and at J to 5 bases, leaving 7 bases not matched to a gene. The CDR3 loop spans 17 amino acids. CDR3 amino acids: CASSQVVAGGGTGELFF. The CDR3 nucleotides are TGTGCCAGCAGCCAAGTTGTAGCGGGAGGAGGGACCGGGGAGCTGTTTTTT.

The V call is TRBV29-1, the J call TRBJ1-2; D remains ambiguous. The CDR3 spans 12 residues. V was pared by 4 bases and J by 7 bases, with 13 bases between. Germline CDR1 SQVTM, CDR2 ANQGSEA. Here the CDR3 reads CSVGMPSGGYTF. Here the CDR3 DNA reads TGCAGCGTTGGTATGCCCAGCGGTGGCTACACCTTC.

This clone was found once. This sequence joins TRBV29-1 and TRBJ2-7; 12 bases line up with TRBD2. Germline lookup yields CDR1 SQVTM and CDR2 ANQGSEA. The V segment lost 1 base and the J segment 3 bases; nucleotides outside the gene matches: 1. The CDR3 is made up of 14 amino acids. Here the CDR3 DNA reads TGCAGCGTTGAAGGGACTAGCGGGAACTACGAGCAGTACTTC. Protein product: CSVEGTSGNYEQYF.

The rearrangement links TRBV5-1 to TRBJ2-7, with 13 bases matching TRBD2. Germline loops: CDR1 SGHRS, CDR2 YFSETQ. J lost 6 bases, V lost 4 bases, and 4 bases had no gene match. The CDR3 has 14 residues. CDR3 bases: TGCGCCAGCAGCCCCCGGACTAGCGGGGGCGAGCAGTACTTC. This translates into CASSPRTSGGEQYF.

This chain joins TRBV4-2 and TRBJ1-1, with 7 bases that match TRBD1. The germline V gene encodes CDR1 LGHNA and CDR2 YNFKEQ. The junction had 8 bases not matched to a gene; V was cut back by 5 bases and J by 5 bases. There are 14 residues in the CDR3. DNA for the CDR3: TGTGCCAGCAGCTCAGGGGGTCTAACGACTGAAGCTTTCTTT. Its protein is CASSSGGLTTEAFF.

The CDR3 DNA reads as TGTGCCAGCAGTCCAGGGGAAGAGACCCAGTACTTC. Amino acids: CASSPGEETQYF. The V call is TRBV6-6, the J call TRBJ2-5; TRBD1 is a possible D gene (6 bases). The V end lost 5 bases, the J end lost 3 bases, and 7 bases lay between the germline ends. The CDR3 covers 12 residues. Per germline, CDR1 MNHNY and CDR2 SVGAGI (reference sequence).

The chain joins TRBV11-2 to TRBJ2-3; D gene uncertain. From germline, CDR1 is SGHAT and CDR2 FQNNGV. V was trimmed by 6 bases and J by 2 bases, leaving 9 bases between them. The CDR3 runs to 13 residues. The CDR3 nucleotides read TGTGCCAGCAGTAACCCAGTCACAGATACGCAGTATTTT. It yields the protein CASSNPVTDTQYF.